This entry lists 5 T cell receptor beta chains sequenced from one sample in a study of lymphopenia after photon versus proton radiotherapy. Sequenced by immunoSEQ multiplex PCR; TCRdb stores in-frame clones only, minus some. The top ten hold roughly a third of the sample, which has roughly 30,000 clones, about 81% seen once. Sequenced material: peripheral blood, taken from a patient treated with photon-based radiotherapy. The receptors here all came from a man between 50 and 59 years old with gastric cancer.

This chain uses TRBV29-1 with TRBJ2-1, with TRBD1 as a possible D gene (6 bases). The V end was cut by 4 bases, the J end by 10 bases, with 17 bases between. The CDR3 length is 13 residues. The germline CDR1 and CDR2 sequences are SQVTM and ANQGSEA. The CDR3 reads CSVAGHSLLEQFF. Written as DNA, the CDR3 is TGCAGCGTTGCGGGACACTCCCTCCTCGAGCAGTTCTTC.

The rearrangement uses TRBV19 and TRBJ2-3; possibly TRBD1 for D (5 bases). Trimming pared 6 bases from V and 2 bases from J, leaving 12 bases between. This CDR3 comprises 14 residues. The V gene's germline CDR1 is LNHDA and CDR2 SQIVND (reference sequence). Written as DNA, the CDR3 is TGTGCCAGTAGGGACCCAGGGCTCACAGATACGCAGTATTTT. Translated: CASRDPGLTDTQYF.

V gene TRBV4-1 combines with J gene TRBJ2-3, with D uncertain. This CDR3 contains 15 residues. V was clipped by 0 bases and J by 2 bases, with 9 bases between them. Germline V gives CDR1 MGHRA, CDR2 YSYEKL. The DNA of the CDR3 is TGCGCCAGCAGCCAAGAAAAGTTGCCCACAGATACGCAGTATTTT. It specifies CASSQEKLPTDTQYF.

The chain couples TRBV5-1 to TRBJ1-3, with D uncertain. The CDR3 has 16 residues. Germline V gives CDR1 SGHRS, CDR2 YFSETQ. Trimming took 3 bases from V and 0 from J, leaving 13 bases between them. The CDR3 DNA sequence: TGCGCCAGCAGCTCGTCATGGGCTACCTCTGGAAACACCATATATTTT. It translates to CASSSSWATSGNTIYF.

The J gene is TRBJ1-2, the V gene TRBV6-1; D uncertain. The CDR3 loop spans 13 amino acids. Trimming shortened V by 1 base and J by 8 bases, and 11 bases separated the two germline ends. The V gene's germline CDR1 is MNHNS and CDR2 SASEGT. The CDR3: CASSEEVAGGYTF. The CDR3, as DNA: TGTGCCAGCAGTGAAGAGGTGGCGGGCGGCTACACCTTC.